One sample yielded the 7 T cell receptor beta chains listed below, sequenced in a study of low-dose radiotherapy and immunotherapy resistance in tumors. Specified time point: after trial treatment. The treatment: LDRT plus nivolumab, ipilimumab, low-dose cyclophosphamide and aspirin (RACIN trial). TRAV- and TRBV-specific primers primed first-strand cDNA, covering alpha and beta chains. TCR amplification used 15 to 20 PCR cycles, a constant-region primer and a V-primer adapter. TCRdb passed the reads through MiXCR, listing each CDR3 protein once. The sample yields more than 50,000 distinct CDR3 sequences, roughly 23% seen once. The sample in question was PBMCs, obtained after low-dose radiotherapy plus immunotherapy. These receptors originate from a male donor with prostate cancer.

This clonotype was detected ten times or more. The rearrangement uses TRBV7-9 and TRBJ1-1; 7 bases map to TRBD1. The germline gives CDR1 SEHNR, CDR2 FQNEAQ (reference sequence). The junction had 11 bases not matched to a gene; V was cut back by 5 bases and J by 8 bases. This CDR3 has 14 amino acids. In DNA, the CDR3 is TGTGCCAGCAGCAAAAATGCAGGGGGACAGGAAGCTTTCTTT. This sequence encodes CASSKNAGGQEAFF.

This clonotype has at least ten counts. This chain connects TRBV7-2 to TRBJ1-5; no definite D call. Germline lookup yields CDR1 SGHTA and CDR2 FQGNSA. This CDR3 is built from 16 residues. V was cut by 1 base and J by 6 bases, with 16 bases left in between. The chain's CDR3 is CASSLDFSGVGQPQHF. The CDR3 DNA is TGTGCCAGCAGCTTAGATTTCTCGGGCGTAGGTCAGCCCCAGCATTTT. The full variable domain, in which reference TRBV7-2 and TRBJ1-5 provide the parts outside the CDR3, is GAGVSQSPSNKVTEKGKDVELRCDPISGHTALYWYRQSLGQGLEFLIYFQGNSAPDKSGLPSDRFSAERTGGSVSTLTIQRTQQEDSAVYLCASSLDFSGVGQPQHFGDGTRLSIL.

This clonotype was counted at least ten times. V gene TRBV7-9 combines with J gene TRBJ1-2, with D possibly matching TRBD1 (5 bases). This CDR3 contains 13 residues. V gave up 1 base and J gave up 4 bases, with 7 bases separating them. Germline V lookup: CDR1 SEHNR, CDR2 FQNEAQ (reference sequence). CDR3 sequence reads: CASSLGGVYGYTF. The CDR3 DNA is TGTGCCAGCAGCTTAGGAGGGGTCTATGGCTACACCTTC.

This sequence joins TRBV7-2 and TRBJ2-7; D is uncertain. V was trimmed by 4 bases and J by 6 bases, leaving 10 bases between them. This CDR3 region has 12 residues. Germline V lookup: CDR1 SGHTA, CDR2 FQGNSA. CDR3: CASSSYGFEQYF. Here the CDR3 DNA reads TGTGCCAGCAGCTCATACGGATTCGAGCAGTACTTC.

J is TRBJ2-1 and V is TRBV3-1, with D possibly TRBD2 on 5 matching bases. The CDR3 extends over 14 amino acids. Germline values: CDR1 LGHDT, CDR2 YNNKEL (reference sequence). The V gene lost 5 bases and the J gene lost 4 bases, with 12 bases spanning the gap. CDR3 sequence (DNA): TGTGCCAGCAGCTCCAGGACTGATTACAATGAGCAGTTCTTC. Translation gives CASSSRTDYNEQFF.

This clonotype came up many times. The CDR3 DNA is TGTGCCAGCAGTTACTCGAATCCAGGCTTGAACACTGAAGCTTTCTTT. As protein: CASSYSNPGLNTEAFF. V gene TRBV6-2 or TRBV6-3 combines with J gene TRBJ1-1, with no clear D. Between the trimmed V and J ends, which lost 0 bases and 0 bases, there was a span of 11 bases. The germline CDR1 and CDR2 sequences are MNHEY and SVGEGT. The CDR3 covers 16 residues.

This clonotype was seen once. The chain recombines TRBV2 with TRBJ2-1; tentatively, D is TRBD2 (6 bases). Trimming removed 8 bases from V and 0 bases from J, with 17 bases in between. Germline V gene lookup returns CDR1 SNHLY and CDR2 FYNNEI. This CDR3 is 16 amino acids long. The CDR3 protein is CASGGVAASSYNEQFF. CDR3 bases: TGTGCCAGCGGAGGGGTCGCGGCAAGCTCCTACAATGAGCAGTTCTTC.